The 19 T cell receptor beta chains below come from one sample, sequenced in a study of shared clonotypes between healthy human individuals. TCRdb keeps only in-frame clones here, not all; method: immunoSEQ multiplex PCR. The profile shows approximately 2.1 million clones, approximately 93% of them singletons. Sequencing input: naive CD4+ T cells from PBMCs. Sample subset: CD45RA+ positively selected. Receptors originate from a man aged 18-30 years in good health. Some clones in this sample may be carry-over from other donors' samples.

This clone has just one count. This chain joins TRBV25-1 and TRBJ2-3; D is unresolved. The CDR3 is 16 amino acids. Per germline, CDR1 MGHDK and CDR2 SYGVNS. V lost 1 base and J lost 0, with 11 bases in between. CDR3 nucleotides: TGTGCCAGCAGTGAATCCGGAGTTCTGAGCACAGATACGCAGTATTTT. It translates to CASSESGVLSTDTQYF.

The chain combines TRBV30 with TRBJ2-6; D gene unclear. CDR3 length equals 17 residues. V dropped 2 bases and J dropped 5 bases, with 19 bases sitting between them. Germline V lookup: CDR1 GTSNPN, CDR2 SVGIG (reference sequence). For the CDR3, the DNA is TGTGCCTGGAGTTCTCCTCCACATTCCGCCTGGGCCAACGTCCTGACTTTC. Protein product: CAWSSPPHSAWANVLTF.

As to this clone: This sample includes further DNA sequences coding for the same CDR3. The chain couples TRBV28 to TRBJ1-2, with TRBD1 matching 7 bases. This CDR3 has 12 amino acids. CDR1 is MDHEN and CDR2 is SYDVKM in the germline V gene. Trimming removed 4 bases from V and 8 bases from J; junction bases left unmatched: 4. CDR3 region: CASSSQGRGYTF. DNA of the CDR3: TGTGCCAGCAGTTCACAGGGGCGAGGCTACACCTTC.

The rearrangement uses TRBV9 and TRBJ1-2; D uncertain. Germline CDR1 reads SGDLS; CDR2 reads YYNGEE. The ends were cut back, 0 bases at V and 5 bases at J, with 8 bases in the middle. The CDR3 runs to 13 residues. The CDR3 here is CASSVGQEYGYTF. CDR3 DNA: TGTGCCAGCAGCGTAGGGCAGGAGTATGGCTACACCTTC.

The chain employs TRBV10-3 and TRBJ2-7; 9 positions agree with TRBD1. J lost 5 bases, V lost 5 bases, and 10 bases had no gene match. Germline V gene lookup returns CDR1 ENHRY and CDR2 SYGVKD. The CDR3 is 15 residues long. CDR3 in amino acids: CAISLAGGQGNEQYF. The CDR3 region has the DNA TGTGCCATCAGTTTAGCCGGGGGACAGGGAAACGAGCAGTACTTC.

Concerning this clone itself: The same CDR3 can be traced to other DNA sequences in this sample. This chain links TRBV9 with TRBJ2-7; 10 bases are a match to TRBD1. The ends lost 2 bases at V and 2 bases at J; junction bases unmatched: 4. CDR3 length: 15 amino acids. Germline V CDR1 and CDR2: SGDLS, YYNGEE. As DNA, the CDR3 is TGTGCCAGCAGCGTCGGGACAGGGGCCGCCTACGAGCAGTACTTC. It yields the protein CASSVGTGAAYEQYF. Complete variable domain (other parts from reference TRBV9 and TRBJ2-7): DSGVTQTPKHLITATGQRVTLRCSPRSGDLSVYWYQQSLDQGLQFLIQYYNGEERAKGNILERFSAQQFPDLHSELNLSSLELGDSALYFCASSVGTGAAYEQYFGPGTRLTVT.

This clone has only one observation. CDR3 nucleotides: TGTGCCAGCAGTGTAGCCCCCCAAGCTCAGCCCCAGCATTTT. It encodes CASSVAPQAQPQHF. V usage is TRBV6-1 and J usage is TRBJ1-5; D ambiguous. The CDR3 contains 14 residues. Germline loops: CDR1 MNHNS, CDR2 SASEGT. Trimming stripped 4 bases from V and 6 bases from J, with 13 bases between.

The chain carries TRBV27 and TRBJ1-5, with 8 bases lining up with TRBD1. With V trimmed by 5 bases and J by 7 bases, 10 bases remained unmatched. Germline values: CDR1 MNHEY, CDR2 SMNVEV (reference sequence). The CDR3 spans 15 residues. The CDR3 loop reads CASSPRQGAVQPQHF. CDR3 DNA sequence: TGTGCCAGCAGTCCGCGGCAGGGGGCAGTCCAGCCCCAGCATTTT.

The CDR3 region is CASSARRLAGDYNEQFF. CDR3 nucleotide sequence: TGTGCCAGCAGTGCCAGAAGACTAGCGGGGGATTACAATGAGCAGTTCTTC. V is TRBV2 and J is TRBJ2-1; 12 nucleotides agree with TRBD2. The V and J ends lost 4 bases and 4 bases, in that order; junction bases with no gene match: 8. Per germline, CDR1 SNHLY and CDR2 FYNNEI. The CDR3 extends over 17 amino acids.

J is TRBJ2-1 and V is TRBV27, with 14 bases fitting TRBD2. The CDR3 length is 16 residues. Germline V gene sequence: CDR1 MNHEY, CDR2 SMNVEV (reference sequence). Trimming at V came to 5 bases and at J to 5 bases, leaving 5 bases not matched to a gene. CDR3 nucleotides: TGTGCCAGCAGTAAACAGACTAGCGGGAGGGACAATGAGCAGTTCTTC. Translating gives CASSKQTSGRDNEQFF.

The CDR3 DNA is TGTGCCAGCAGGCAAGGCAGTCGGGGGACAAGCACAGATACGCAGTATTTT. This gives the protein CASRQGSRGTSTDTQYF. This chain links TRBV5-4 with TRBJ2-3; D could derive from TRBD1 or TRBD2 (6 bases each). Germline CDR1 and CDR2: SGHNT and YYREEE (reference sequence). Trimming left V 5 bases short and J 0 bases short, with 19 bases between. The CDR3 extends over 17 amino acids.

The chain links TRBV5-4 to TRBJ2-7, with 8 bases aligning to TRBD2. With 4 bases clipped from V and 0 bases from J, the junction kept 6 bases outside the gene matches. This CDR3 spans 15 amino acids. Germline CDR1 is SGHNT and CDR2 is YYREEE (reference sequence). The CDR3 sequence is CASSPGGGSSYEQYF. CDR3 sequence (DNA): TGTGCCAGCAGCCCCGGGGGGGGTAGCTCCTACGAGCAGTACTTC.

This chain joins TRBV6-5 and TRBJ1-2, with a weak D call TRBD1 (6 bases). The CDR3 has 16 residues. V shed 0 bases and J shed 5 bases, with 16 bases lying between them. Germline V gives CDR1 MNHEY, CDR2 SVGAGI. CDR3 loop: CASSYSRDTQRYGYTF. The CDR3 DNA is TGTGCCAGCAGTTACTCGAGGGACACCCAGCGGTATGGCTACACCTTC.

The CDR3 sequence: CASSDRGANEKLFF. DNA for the CDR3: TGTGCCAGCAGTGACAGGGGGGCTAATGAAAAACTGTTTTTT. The chain uses TRBV2 and TRBJ1-4, with 7 bases matching TRBD1. The CDR3 is 14 residues long. The V gene's germline CDR1 is SNHLY and CDR2 FYNNEI. Trimming cost V 3 bases and J 3 bases; bases outside gene matches: 1.

The gene calls are TRBV18 and TRBJ1-5; the D is unclear. CDR3 length equals 16 residues. Per the germline V gene, CDR1 is KGHSH and CDR2 is LQKENI. V lost 3 bases to trimming and J lost 4 bases, with 16 bases between them. For the CDR3, the DNA is TGTGCCAGCTCACCGAGGGTTGGGGATAGTAATCAGCCCCAGCATTTT. Its protein is CASSPRVGDSNQPQHF. The full variable domain, its missing parts supplied by reference TRBV18 and TRBJ1-5, is NAGVMQNPRHLVRRRGQEARLRCSPMKGHSHVYWYRQLPEEGLKFMVYLQKENIIDESGMPKERFSAEFPKEGPSILRIQQVVRGDSAAYFCASSPRVGDSNQPQHFGDGTRLSIL.

In its sample, this clone was seen once. One end of the junction does not line up with germline, which may come from a read error. The V call is TRBV18, the J call TRBJ2-7, with D tentatively TRBD1 (5 bases). In germline, CDR1 is KGHSH, CDR2 LQKENI. The CDR3 loop spans 16 amino acids. CDR3 region: CASSPTVDSGDSNRNF. The CDR3 region has the DNA TGTGCCAGCTCACCTACCGTTGACTCAGGTGACAGTAATAGGAACTTC.

The V call is TRBV19, the J call TRBJ2-3; the D is unclear. Trimming removed 3 bases from V and 3 bases from J, with 7 bases in between. This CDR3 comprises 13 residues. Germline assignment: CDR1 LNHDA and CDR2 SQIVND (reference sequence). The DNA of the CDR3 is TGTGCCAGTAGTATCACAGCGACAGATACGCAGTATTTT. Protein: CASSITATDTQYF.

In this sample, this clone turned up once. This chain uses TRBV5-1 with TRBJ1-2, with TRBD1 as a possible D gene (6 bases). The CDR3 is made up of 14 amino acids. Per the germline V gene, CDR1 is SGHRS and CDR2 is YFSETQ. The V end lost 2 bases, the J end lost 7 bases, and 15 bases lay between the germline ends. The DNA for the CDR3 is TGCGCCAGCAGCTTAACCACAGGGAAGGCTGGCTACACCTTC. This translates into CASSLTTGKAGYTF.

V gene TRBV28 combines with J gene TRBJ2-1, with D perhaps TRBD1 (6 bases). Germline assignment: CDR1 MDHEN and CDR2 SYDVKM. The CDR3 loop spans 12 amino acids. The ends were cut back, 8 bases at V and 2 bases at J, with 7 bases in the middle. CDR3 sequence (DNA): TGTGCCAGCCGGGACACCTACAATGAGCAGTTCTTC. Translated, it gives CASRDTYNEQFF. Variable domain in full (rest from reference TRBV28 and TRBJ2-1): DVKVTQSSRYLVKRTGEKVFLECVQDMDHENMFWYRQDPGLGLRLIYFSYDVKMKEKGDIPEGYSVSREKKERFSLILESASTNQTSMYLCASRDTYNEQFFGPGTRLTVL.